The clone carrying this T cell receptor (beta chain) was counted a few times. Antigen unknown. TCRB transcripts that were expressed got sequenced, as all of the isolated RNA had been reverse transcribed. Data came from immunoSEQ multiplex PCR; TCRdb stores just in-frame clones and leaves some out. Of some 150,000 clones in the sample, approximately 9.8% are singletons; the top ten hold 0.65%. The sample belongs to a study of beta chain features in type 1 diabetes. Overall study results and limits: Within the patient group, naive, central memory and Treg TCRB repertoires appeared more similar to each other than within healthy donors.

The germline gives CDR1 KGHSH, CDR2 LQKENI. V shed 0 bases and J shed 8 bases, with 13 bases lying between them. This CDR3 region has 14 residues. The chain combines TRBV18 with TRBJ1-1, with D hard to call. The material sequenced was central memory CD4+ T cells from blood. The receptor's source is a middle-aged woman in good health. CDR3 sequence (DNA): TGTGCCAGCTCACCACCGTTCCCCCGCGAGGAAGCTTTCTTT. The encoded protein is CASSPPFPREEAFF.